This TCR beta chain was identified in a study of T cells in tumors after PD-1 blockade. In the study overall: Excluded were patients with checkpoint blockade, immunosuppressants, or radiotherapy or other anti-cancer therapy within 4 weeks. Some patients also took daily vismodegib 150 mg during anti-PD-1 treatment. The study, taken as a whole, reports: Approximately 43% of tumor TCR clonotypes were also found in blood.

Looked up from germline, CDR1 is LGHNT and CDR2 is FRNRAP. This CDR3 is built from 18 residues. The V and J ends lost 5 bases and 2 bases, in that order; junction bases with no gene match: 10. Sequencing used immunoSEQ multiplex PCR; TCRdb keeps in-frame clones, though not all of them. Seen here are tens of thousands of clones, around four fifths observed once, and the top ten hold roughly 9.4%. With respect to this clone: The antigen remains unidentified.

The receptor's source is a human donor with advanced basal cell or squamous cell carcinoma (not recorded which). The sample consisted of PBMCs, taken before anti-PD-1 therapy. This chain uses TRBV12-5 with TRBJ2-3, with 13 bases that match TRBD2. The CDR3 here is CASGRSGLAGRYTDTQYF. CDR3 bases: TGTGCTAGTGGTAGATCGGGACTAGCGGGGAGGTACACAGATACGCAGTATTTT.